The entry that follows covers one TCR beta chain sequence. Antigen specificity is unknown. The data derive from a study of T cell responses to AZD1222 COVID-19 vaccine. Study background: Second doses at about 4 or about 12 weeks were pooled. Findings and limits, study-wide: Most donors were white British, females outnumbered males, and clonal diversity was possibly underestimated. Dominant at 160-218 and 743-854, vaccine-associated CD4 TCRs also spanned spike. Targets within unmutated variant regions were reportedly found for nearly half of spike-specific TCRs.

TCRdb's copy holds only in-frame clones and misses some; the assay was immunoSEQ multiplex PCR. The sample has some 120,000 clones, around nine tenths seen once; the top ten hold about 4.5%. The V gene end was trimmed by 0 bases and the J gene end by 7 bases; junction bases not matched to a gene: 10. The V gene's germline CDR1 is SGHDN and CDR2 FVKESK. The CDR3 is 16 amino acids. This clonotype originated in an adult in good health. This sample comprised peripheral blood, obtained on day 0 of AZD1222 vaccination. This chain joins TRBV14 and TRBJ2-5; 8 positions agree with TRBD1. The CDR3 sequence: CASSQDLGTGTVTQYF. CDR3 DNA: TGTGCCAGCAGCCAAGATCTTGGGACAGGCACCGTGACCCAGTACTTC.